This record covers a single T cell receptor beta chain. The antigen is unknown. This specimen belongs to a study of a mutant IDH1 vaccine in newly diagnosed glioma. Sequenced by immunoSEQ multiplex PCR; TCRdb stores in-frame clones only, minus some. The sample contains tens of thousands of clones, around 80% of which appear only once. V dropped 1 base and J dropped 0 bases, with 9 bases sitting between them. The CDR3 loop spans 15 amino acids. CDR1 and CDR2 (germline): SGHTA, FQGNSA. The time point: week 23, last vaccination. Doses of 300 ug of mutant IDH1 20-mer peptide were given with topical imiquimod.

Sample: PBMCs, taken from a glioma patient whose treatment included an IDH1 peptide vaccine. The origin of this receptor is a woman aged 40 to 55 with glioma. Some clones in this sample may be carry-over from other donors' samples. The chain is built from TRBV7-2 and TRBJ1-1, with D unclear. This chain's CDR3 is CASSLVGSMNTEAFF. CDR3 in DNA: TGTGCCAGCAGCTTAGTAGGGAGCATGAACACTGAAGCTTTCTTT. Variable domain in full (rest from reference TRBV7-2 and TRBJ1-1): GAGVSQSPSNKVTEKGKDVELRCDPISGHTALYWYRQSLGQGLEFLIYFQGNSAPDKSGLPSDRFSAERTGGSVSTLTIQRTQQEDSAVYLCASSLVGSMNTEAFFGQGTRLTVV.